The present T cell receptor beta chain was sequenced within a study of response to subunit inactivated influenza vaccine. MiXCR, run by TCRdb on the RT-PCR reads, gives a single entry per CDR3 protein. The top ten clones hold under 13% of a sample with 150,000 to 200,000 distinct CDR3 sequences, around 9.2% of them seen once. From germline, CDR1 is MNHEY and CDR2 SMNVEV (reference sequence). The V gene lost 6 bases and the J gene lost 0 bases, with 4 bases spanning the gap. The CDR3 contains 12 residues. The sample holds many counts of this clonotype. The receptor comes from a man aged 45 to 65 who received an inactivated influenza vaccine. The gene calls are TRBV27 and TRBJ2-3; D call uncertain. This sample comprised non-naive T cells sorted from PBMCs, obtained on the day of vaccination. The CDR3 sequence is CASSRSTDTQYF. CDR3 nucleotides: TGTGCCAGCAGCCGAAGCACAGATACGCAGTATTTT.